The 4 T cell receptor beta chains presented below share a single source sample, sequenced in a study of blood T cell repertoires in COVID-19. TCRdb's copy holds only in-frame clones and misses some; the assay was immunoSEQ multiplex PCR. The sample lists 200,000 to 300,000 clones, roughly 86% occurring once. Specimen: peripheral blood. The receptors stem from a woman aged 55-69 years who had recovered from COVID-19.

This clone was found once. The V and J genes are TRBV6-5 and TRBJ2-7; TRBD1 agrees at 8 bases. This CDR3 has 13 amino acids. V was clipped by 6 bases and J by 3 bases; unmatched bases: 4. CDR1 is MNHEY and CDR2 is SVGAGI in the germline V gene. CDR3 nucleotide sequence: TGTGCCAGCAGCAGGGGGCCGGGCTACGAGCAGTACTTC. Protein: CASSRGPGYEQYF.

The CDR3 DNA is TGTGCCAGCAGACGGGGGGGCCAAGAGACCCAGTACTTC. Translation: CASRRGGQETQYF. V gene TRBV21-1 combines with J gene TRBJ2-5; TRBD2, as called in the table, went unchecked against the DNA. TRBV21-1 is tagged as a pseudogene. The CDR3 has 13 residues.

The CDR3, as DNA: TGTGCCAGCAGCCAGGCTAGCGGGGGGGCACAGCGGGAGACCCAGTACTTC. It codes for CASSQASGGAQRETQYF. The rearrangement uses TRBV3-1 (or the pseudogene TRBV3-2) and TRBJ2-5, with TRBD2 identical over 12 bases. The CDR3 sequence is 17 residues long. After removal of 3 bases from V and 5 bases from J, the junction contained 10 bases not matched to a gene. CDR1 is LGHDT and CDR2 is YNNKEL in the germline V gene (reference sequence).

V and J are TRBV28 and TRBJ2-4, with D maybe TRBD1 (6 bases). The CDR3 is made up of 17 amino acids. Between the trimmed V and J ends, which lost 1 base and 7 bases, there was a span of 20 bases. The germline gives CDR1 MDHEN, CDR2 SYDVKM. The CDR3: CASSLFTGTGTRNIQYF. The DNA for the CDR3 is TGTGCCAGCAGTTTATTTACCGGTACCGGGACAAGGAACATTCAGTACTTC.